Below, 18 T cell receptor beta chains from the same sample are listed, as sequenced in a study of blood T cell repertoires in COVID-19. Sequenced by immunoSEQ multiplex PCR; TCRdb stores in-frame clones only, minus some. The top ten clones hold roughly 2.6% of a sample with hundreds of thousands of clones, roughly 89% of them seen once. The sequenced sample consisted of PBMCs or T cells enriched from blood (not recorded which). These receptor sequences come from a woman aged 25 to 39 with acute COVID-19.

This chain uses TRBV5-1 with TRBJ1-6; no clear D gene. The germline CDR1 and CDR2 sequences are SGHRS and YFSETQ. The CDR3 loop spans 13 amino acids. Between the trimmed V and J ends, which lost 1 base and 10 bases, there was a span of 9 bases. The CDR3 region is CASSLNSRSPLHF. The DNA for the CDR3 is TGCGCCAGCAGCTTGAACAGTAGGTCACCCCTCCACTTT.

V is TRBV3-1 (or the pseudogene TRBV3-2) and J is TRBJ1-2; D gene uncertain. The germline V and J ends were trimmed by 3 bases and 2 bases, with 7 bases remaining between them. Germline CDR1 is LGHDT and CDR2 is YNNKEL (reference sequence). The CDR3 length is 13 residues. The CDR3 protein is CASSQGRNYGYTF. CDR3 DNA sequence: TGTGCCAGCAGCCAGGGCAGGAACTATGGCTACACCTTC.

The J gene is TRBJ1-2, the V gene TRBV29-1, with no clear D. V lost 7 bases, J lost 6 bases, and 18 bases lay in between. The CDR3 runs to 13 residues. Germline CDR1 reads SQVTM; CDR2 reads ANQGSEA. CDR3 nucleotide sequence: TGCAGCGGCGGCTTAGTGGCACCCAATGGCTACACCTTC. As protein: CSGGLVAPNGYTF.

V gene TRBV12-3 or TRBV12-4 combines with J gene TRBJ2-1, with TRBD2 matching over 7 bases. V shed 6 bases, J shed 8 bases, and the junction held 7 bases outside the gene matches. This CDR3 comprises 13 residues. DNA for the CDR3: TGTGCCAGCAGCTCGCGGGGGTCCCATGAGCAGTTCTTC. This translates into CASSSRGSHEQFF.

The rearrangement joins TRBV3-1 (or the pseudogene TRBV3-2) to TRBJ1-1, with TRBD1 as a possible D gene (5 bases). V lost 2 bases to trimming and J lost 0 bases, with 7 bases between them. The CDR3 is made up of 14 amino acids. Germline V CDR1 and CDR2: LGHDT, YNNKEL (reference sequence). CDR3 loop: CASSQQGLNTEAFF. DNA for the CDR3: TGTGCCAGCAGCCAACAGGGTTTGAACACTGAAGCTTTCTTT.

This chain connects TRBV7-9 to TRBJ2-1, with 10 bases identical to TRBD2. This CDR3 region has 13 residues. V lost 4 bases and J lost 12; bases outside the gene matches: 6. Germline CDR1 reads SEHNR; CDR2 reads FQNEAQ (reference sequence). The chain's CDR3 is CASSSTVAGGQFF. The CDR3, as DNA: TGTGCCAGCAGCTCAACTGTAGCGGGGGGGCAGTTCTTC.

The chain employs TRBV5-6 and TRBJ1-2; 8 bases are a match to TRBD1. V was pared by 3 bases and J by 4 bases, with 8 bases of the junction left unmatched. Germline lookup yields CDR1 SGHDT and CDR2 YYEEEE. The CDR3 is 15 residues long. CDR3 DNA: TGTGCCAGCAGCTATCAGACAGGGGAGGGCTATGGCTACACCTTC. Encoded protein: CASSYQTGEGYGYTF.

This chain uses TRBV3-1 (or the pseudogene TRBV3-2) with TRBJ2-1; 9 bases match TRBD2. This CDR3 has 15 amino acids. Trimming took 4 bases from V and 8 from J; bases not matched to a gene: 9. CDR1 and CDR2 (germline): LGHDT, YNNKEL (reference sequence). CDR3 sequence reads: CASSPPSSGGYEQFF. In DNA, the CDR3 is TGTGCCAGCAGCCCCCCGAGTAGCGGGGGATATGAGCAGTTCTTC.

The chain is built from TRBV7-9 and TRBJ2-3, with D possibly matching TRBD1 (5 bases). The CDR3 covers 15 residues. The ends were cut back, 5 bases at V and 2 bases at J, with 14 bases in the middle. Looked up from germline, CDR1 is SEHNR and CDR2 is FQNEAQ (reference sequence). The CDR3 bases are TGTGCCAGCAGCCCGACCAGGGATTCCACAGATACGCAGTATTTT. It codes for CASSPTRDSTDTQYF.

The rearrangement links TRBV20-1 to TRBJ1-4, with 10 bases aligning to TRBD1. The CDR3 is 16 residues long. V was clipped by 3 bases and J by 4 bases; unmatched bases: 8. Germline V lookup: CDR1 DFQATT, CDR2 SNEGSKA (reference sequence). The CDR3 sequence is CSASLGDRGLNEKLFF. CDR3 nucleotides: TGCAGTGCTAGTCTCGGCGACAGGGGGCTTAATGAAAAACTGTTTTTT.

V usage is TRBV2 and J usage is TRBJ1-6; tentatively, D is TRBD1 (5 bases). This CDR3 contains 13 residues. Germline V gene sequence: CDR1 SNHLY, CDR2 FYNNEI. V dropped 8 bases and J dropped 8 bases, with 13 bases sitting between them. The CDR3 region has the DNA TGTGCCAGCGGGGGGGGGTCCCATTCACCCCTCCACTTT. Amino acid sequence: CASGGGSHSPLHF.

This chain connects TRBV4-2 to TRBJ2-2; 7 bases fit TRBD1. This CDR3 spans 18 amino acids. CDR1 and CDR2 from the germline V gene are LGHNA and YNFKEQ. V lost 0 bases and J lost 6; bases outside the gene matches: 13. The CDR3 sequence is CASSQEKFDRAKAGELFF. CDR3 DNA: TGTGCCAGCAGCCAAGAGAAGTTCGACAGGGCCAAGGCCGGGGAGCTGTTTTTT.

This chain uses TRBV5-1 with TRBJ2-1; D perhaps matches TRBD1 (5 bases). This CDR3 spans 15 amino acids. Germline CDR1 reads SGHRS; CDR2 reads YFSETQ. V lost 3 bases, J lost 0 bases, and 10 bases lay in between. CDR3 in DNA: TGCGCCAGCAGCTCGATTGACAGCTCCTACAATGAGCAGTTCTTC. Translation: CASSSIDSSYNEQFF. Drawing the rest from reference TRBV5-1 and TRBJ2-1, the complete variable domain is KAGVTQTPRYLIKTRGQQVTLSCSPISGHRSVSWYQQTPGQGLQFLFEYFSETQRNKGNFPGRFSGRQFSNSRSEMNVSTLELGDSALYLCASSSIDSSYNEQFFGPGTRLTVL.

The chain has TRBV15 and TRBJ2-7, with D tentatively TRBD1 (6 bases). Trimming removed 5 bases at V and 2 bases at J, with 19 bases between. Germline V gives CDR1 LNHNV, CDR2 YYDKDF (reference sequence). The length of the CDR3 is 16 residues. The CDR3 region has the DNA TGTGCCACCAGCGGTAGACCCGGACAGCCGGCCTACGAGCAGTACTTC. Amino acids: CATSGRPGQPAYEQYF.

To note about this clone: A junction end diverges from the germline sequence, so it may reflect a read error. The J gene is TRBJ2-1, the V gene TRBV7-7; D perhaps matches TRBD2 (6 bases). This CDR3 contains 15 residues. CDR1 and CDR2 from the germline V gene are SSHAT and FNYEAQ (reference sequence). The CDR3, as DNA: TGTGCTAGCAGCTTAGGGTCGGGAGAATACAATGAGCAGTTCTTC. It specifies CASSLGSGEYNEQFF.

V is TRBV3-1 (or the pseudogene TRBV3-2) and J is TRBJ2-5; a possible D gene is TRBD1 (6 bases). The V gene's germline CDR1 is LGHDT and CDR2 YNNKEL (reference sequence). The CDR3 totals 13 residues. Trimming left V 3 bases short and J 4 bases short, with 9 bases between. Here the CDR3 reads CASSQGAGETQYF. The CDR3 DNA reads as TGTGCCAGCAGCCAGGGGGCTGGAGAGACCCAGTACTTC.

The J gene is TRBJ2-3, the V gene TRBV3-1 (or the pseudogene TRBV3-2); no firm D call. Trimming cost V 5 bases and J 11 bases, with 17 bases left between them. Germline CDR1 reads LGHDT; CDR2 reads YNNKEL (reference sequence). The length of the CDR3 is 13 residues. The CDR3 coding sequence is TGTGCCAGCAGCACTGGAGCAGCCCCGCGGCAGTATTTT. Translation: CASSTGAAPRQYF.

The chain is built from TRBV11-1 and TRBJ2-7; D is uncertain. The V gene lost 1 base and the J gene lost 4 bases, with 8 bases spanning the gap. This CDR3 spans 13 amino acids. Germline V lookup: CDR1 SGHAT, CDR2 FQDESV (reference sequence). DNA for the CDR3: TGTGCCAGCAGCTTAGGGCTAGAGTACGAGCAGTACTTC. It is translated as CASSLGLEYEQYF.